The 24 T cell receptor beta chains in this list originate from one sample, sequenced in a study of cytomegalovirus exposure and HLA in healthy donors. The PCR contained 60 Vbeta and 13 Jbeta primers. Measured with immunoSEQ multiplex PCR; TCRdb has only the in-frame clones, and not every one. The data contain over 130,000 clones, roughly 72% of them singletons. The sample consisted of PBMCs. The receptors here all came from a man between 40 and 49 years old in good health and CMV-seronegative.

There are a few counts of this clone. One end of the junction varies from germline; a read error may be responsible. The V gene is TRBV27, the J gene TRBJ2-6, with 7 bases matching TRBD2. Looked up from germline, CDR1 is MNHEY and CDR2 is SMNVEV (reference sequence). This CDR3 contains 17 residues. CDR3: CASSFWQGGAGANGLTF. CDR3 coding DNA: TGTGCCAGCAGTTTTTGGCAGGGAGGGGCTGGGGCCAACGGCCTGACTTTC. Looking up the rest from reference TRBV27 and TRBJ2-6 gives the full variable domain: EAQVTQNPRYLITVTGKKLTVTCSQNMNHEYMSWYRQDPGLGLRQIYYSMNVEVTDKGDVPEGYKVSRKEKRNFPLILESPSPNQTSLYFCASSFWQGGAGANGLTFGAGSRLTVL.

The rearrangement links TRBV5-4 to TRBJ2-3; 13 positions agree with TRBD2. The CDR3 extends over 16 amino acids. CDR1 is SGHNT and CDR2 is YYREEE in the germline V gene (reference sequence). V dropped 4 bases and J dropped 2; count of bases not matched to a gene: 4. The CDR3 bases are TGTGCCAGCAGCAAAGGGACTAGCGGGATCACAGATACGCAGTATTTT. Translating it yields CASSKGTSGITDTQYF.

CDR3 bases: TGTGCCACCAGCAGAGATCAGGGATTAGGGTCCGGGGAGCTGTTTTTT. Translation gives CATSRDQGLGSGELFF. This chain connects TRBV15 to TRBJ2-2; a possible D gene is TRBD1 (5 bases). Germline CDR1 is LNHNV and CDR2 is YYDKDF (reference sequence). Trimming took off 0 bases at V and 6 bases at J, with 14 bases between the two ends. The CDR3 runs to 16 residues. Full variable domain (remainder filled in from reference TRBV15 and TRBJ2-2): DAMVIQNPRYQVTQFGKPVTLSCSQTLNHNVMYWYQQKSSQAPKLLFHYYDKDFNNEADTPDNFQSRRPNTSFCFLDIRSPGLGDTAMYLCATSRDQGLGSGELFFGEGSRLTVL.

This clone was observed a few times. This chain links TRBV21-1 with TRBJ2-3; TRBD1 is taken as the D call from the table, unchecked against the DNA. TRBV21-1 is designated a pseudogene. The CDR3 has 15 amino acids. The CDR3 protein is CASSKVRGTGEGGYF. CDR3 nucleotide sequence: TGTGCCAGCAGCAAAGTTAGGGGGACAGGGGAGGGGGGGTATTTT.

J is TRBJ2-5 and V is TRBV19, with TRBD2 matching 9 bases. The germline gives CDR1 LNHDA, CDR2 SQIVND (reference sequence). The trim removed 7 bases at V and 5 bases at J, leaving 11 bases unmatched. The CDR3 covers 15 residues. DNA of the CDR3: TGTGCCAGTACCTCTAGCGGGGCCACCCGGGAGACCCAGTACTTC. This gives the protein CASTSSGATRETQYF.

The chain employs TRBV5-8 and TRBJ2-7; D unclear. The V and J ends lost 4 bases and 2 bases respectively, with 13 bases between them. This CDR3 is built from 14 residues. Germline V gene lookup returns CDR1 SGHTS and CDR2 YDEGEE. CDR3 residues: CASSPQQTPYEQYF. The CDR3 DNA is TGTGCCAGCAGCCCCCAACAGACGCCCTACGAGCAGTACTTC.

The rearrangement uses TRBV9 and TRBJ2-7; TRBD1 agrees at 7 bases. Trimming cost V 2 bases and J 7 bases; bases outside gene matches: 18. The length of the CDR3 is 17 residues. Germline V gene lookup returns CDR1 SGDLS and CDR2 YYNGEE. The CDR3 DNA follows: TGTGCCAGCAGCGTGAACCGGGACAGAGGCGCCTCGGGGGAGCAGTACTTC. This gives the protein CASSVNRDRGASGEQYF.

This clone has just a few counts. The CDR3 bases are TGTGCCAGCAGTGATCAGGGGAGCAATCAGCCCCAGCATTTT. It is translated as CASSDQGSNQPQHF. The J gene is TRBJ1-5, the V gene TRBV6-5; the D gene is possibly TRBD1 (6 bases). Per the germline V gene, CDR1 is MNHEY and CDR2 is SVGAGI. Trimming stripped 5 bases from V and 1 base from J, with 9 bases between. CDR3 length: 14 residues.

This clone has more than one count but fewer than ten. This rearrangement joins TRBV6-5 to TRBJ2-5, with TRBD2 matching over 10 bases. The CDR3 is 13 residues long. Losses at the gene ends were 8 bases for V and 4 bases for J; bases not matched to a gene: 4. The V gene's germline CDR1 is MNHEY and CDR2 SVGAGI. CDR3 DNA sequence: TGTGCCAGCGGCCTAGCGGGAGTAGAGACCCAGTACTTC. Protein sequence: CASGLAGVETQYF.

The rearrangement uses TRBV6-5 and TRBJ2-7; 9 nucleotides agree with TRBD1. The CDR3 extends over 15 amino acids. The germline CDR1 and CDR2 sequences are MNHEY and SVGAGI. Trimming took 9 bases from V and 3 from J; bases not matched to a gene: 12. CDR3 nucleotide sequence: TGTGCCAGTGTCTCCGACAGGGGGAAAGTCTACGAGCAGTACTTC. Its translation: CASVSDRGKVYEQYF.

The chain employs TRBV6-1 and TRBJ1-4; D possibly corresponds to TRBD1 (5 bases). This CDR3 region has 12 residues. Germline values: CDR1 MNHNS, CDR2 SASEGT. V was clipped by 0 bases and J by 13 bases, with 9 bases between them. CDR3 residues: CASSEASRALFF. CDR3 sequence (DNA): TGTGCCAGCAGTGAAGCGTCCAGGGCACTGTTTTTT.

The gene calls are TRBV30 and TRBJ2-1, with 9 bases aligning to TRBD1. The ends lost 1 base at V and 5 bases at J; junction bases unmatched: 3. The CDR3 is 14 residues long. Germline CDR1 is GTSNPN and CDR2 is SVGIG (reference sequence). CDR3 sequence (DNA): TGTGCCTGGAGTGCCCGGACAGGGGACAATGAGCAGTTCTTC. Amino acid sequence: CAWSARTGDNEQFF.

The chain combines TRBV5-1 with TRBJ2-2; D possibly corresponds to TRBD2 (5 bases). The CDR3 consists of 15 residues. V dropped 4 bases and J dropped 5 bases, with 15 bases sitting between them. Germline V CDR1 and CDR2: SGHRS, YFSETQ. CDR3: CASSRDTTGTGELFF. The DNA for the CDR3 is TGCGCCAGCAGCCGAGACACGACGGGGACCGGGGAGCTGTTTTTT. The full variable domain, its missing parts supplied by reference TRBV5-1 and TRBJ2-2, is KAGVTQTPRYLIKTRGQQVTLSCSPISGHRSVSWYQQTPGQGLQFLFEYFSETQRNKGNFPGRFSGRQFSNSRSEMNVSTLELGDSALYLCASSRDTTGTGELFFGEGSRLTVL.

CDR3 coding DNA: TGTGCCACCAGCAGAGATACTAGCGGGGGCTACGAGCAGTACTTC. This gives the protein CATSRDTSGGYEQYF. V usage is TRBV15 and J usage is TRBJ2-7; TRBD2 agrees at 11 bases. The V and J ends lost 0 bases and 3 bases, in that order; junction bases with no gene match: 1. The CDR3 is made up of 15 amino acids. The germline gives CDR1 LNHNV, CDR2 YYDKDF (reference sequence).

The chain uses TRBV4-1 and TRBJ2-2, with 8 bases matching TRBD1. In germline, CDR1 is MGHRA, CDR2 YSYEKL. CDR3 length: 16 amino acids. V lost 1 base and J lost 2; bases outside the gene matches: 3. In DNA, the CDR3 is TGCGCCAGCAGCCAAGTCAGGGGGCGTAACACCGGGGAGCTGTTTTTT. Translated: CASSQVRGRNTGELFF.

The chain recombines TRBV13 with TRBJ1-5, with a weak D call TRBD1 (5 bases). The germline V gene encodes CDR1 PRHDT and CDR2 FYEKMQ (reference sequence). Trimming stripped 0 bases from V and 2 bases from J, with 5 bases between. The CDR3 extends over 14 amino acids. CDR3 coding DNA: TGTGCCAGCAGCTTAGGGACAGGCAATCAGCCCCAGCATTTT. It yields the protein CASSLGTGNQPQHF.

This clone was found a few times. The chain links TRBV19 to TRBJ1-5; a weak D match, TRBD1 (6 bases). This CDR3 spans 16 amino acids. The germline V gene encodes CDR1 LNHDA and CDR2 SQIVND (reference sequence). Trimming left V 3 bases short and J 1 base short, with 13 bases between. CDR3 DNA: TGTGCCAGTAGTATGTACGATACAGGGAGCAATCAGCCCCAGCATTTT. It is translated as CASSMYDTGSNQPQHF.

This clone came up a few times. For the CDR3, the DNA is TGTGCCAGCAGTTATCAAACAGGGGGCGCGGATACGCAGTATTTT. Translation: CASSYQTGGADTQYF. The gene calls are TRBV27 and TRBJ2-3; 9 nucleotides line up with TRBD1. Trimming took 4 bases from V and 6 from J; bases not matched to a gene: 8. The germline gives CDR1 MNHEY, CDR2 SMNVEV (reference sequence). The CDR3 has 15 amino acids.

In regard to this clone: At one end the junction does not follow the germline gene, possibly because of a read error. This chain links TRBV4-1 with TRBJ1-3; D remains unclear. In germline, CDR1 is MGHRA, CDR2 YSYEKL. The CDR3 has 15 residues. The CDR3, as DNA: TGTGCCAGCAGCTCGTTAGGGAGCTCTGGAAACACCATATATTTT. Amino acids: CASSSLGSSGNTIYF.

This clone occurred once. The V call is TRBV18, the J call TRBJ1-2; D is possibly TRBD1 (6 bases). The CDR3 is made up of 14 amino acids. In germline, CDR1 is KGHSH, CDR2 LQKENI. With 3 bases removed from V and 4 bases from J, the gap between germline ends came to 12 bases. CDR3 sequence (DNA): TGTGCCAGCTCACCCGGGCGGGGGCCCTATGGCTACACCTTC. This gives the protein CASSPGRGPYGYTF. Variable domain in full (rest from reference TRBV18 and TRBJ1-2): NAGVMQNPRHLVRRRGQEARLRCSPMKGHSHVYWYRQLPEEGLKFMVYLQKENIIDESGMPKERFSAEFPKEGPSILRIQQVVRGDSAAYFCASSPGRGPYGYTFGSGTRLTVV.

This sequence joins TRBV18 and TRBJ2-1, with a tentative D call TRBD2 (5 bases). Trimming pared 2 bases from V and 2 bases from J, leaving 10 bases between. Germline CDR1 and CDR2: KGHSH and LQKENI. CDR3 length: 15 amino acids. As DNA, the CDR3 is TGTGCCAGCTCACCAAGGGAGAATCCCTACAATGAGCAGTTCTTC. Its translation is CASSPRENPYNEQFF.

This chain joins TRBV18 and TRBJ2-7; TRBD1 matches 7 bases. Germline lookup yields CDR1 KGHSH and CDR2 LQKENI. The CDR3 loop spans 14 amino acids. Trimming at V came to 6 bases and at J to 2 bases, leaving 7 bases not matched to a gene. CDR3 loop: CASSSGTVPYEQYF. In nucleotides, the CDR3 is TGTGCCAGCTCTTCCGGGACAGTACCCTACGAGCAGTACTTC.

The chain couples TRBV7-9 to TRBJ1-1, with 9 nucleotides matching TRBD1. Losses at the gene ends were 1 base for V and 1 base for J; bases not matched to a gene: 10. Per germline, CDR1 SEHNR and CDR2 FQNEAQ (reference sequence). The CDR3 runs 18 residues. DNA of the CDR3: TGTGCCAGCAGCTTAGATTACCGGGACAGGGTAGGGAACACTGAAGCTTTCTTT. Translated: CASSLDYRDRVGNTEAFF.

CDR3: CTSSQEGAHRTDTQYF. The CDR3 coding sequence is TGCACCAGCAGCCAAGAAGGAGCCCACCGCACAGATACGCAGTATTTT. V is TRBV1 and J is TRBJ2-3; the table's D gene call, TRBD2, was not cross checked with the DNA. TRBV1 is listed as a pseudogene. The CDR3 contains 16 residues.